This T cell receptor (beta chain) derives from a study of blood T cell repertoires in COVID-19. On the study more broadly: COVID-19 samples from acute and convalescent phases originated in the United States, Italy and Spain. Sample material is recorded as cDNA or gDNA derived from T cells, B-cell-depleted T cells, or PBMCs.

V was clipped by 1 base and J by 7 bases, with 14 bases between them. The CDR3 totals 14 residues. Germline V lookup: CDR1 SGHTS, CDR2 YDEGEE. Ages ranged from about 18 to 100 years, with residence in about two dozen US areas. Per the original methods: Amplification from reference gene primers served as the basis for estimated nucleated cell counts. Clones were read by immunoSEQ multiplex PCR, and TCRdb kept only the in-frame ones, dropping some. V and J calls and clone size are those listed in that table; D and trimming were worked out from the DNA. The table records around 130,000 clones, around nine tenths of them present only once.

The sequenced sample consisted of PBMCs or T cells enriched from blood (not recorded which). The sequence derives from a woman in her 50s who had recovered from COVID-19. V usage is TRBV5-8 and J usage is TRBJ1-1; D remains ambiguous. The CDR3, as DNA: TGTGCCAGCAGCTTGTTAACCCGACAAATTGAAGCTTTCTTT. Amino acids: CASSLLTRQIEAFF.